The rows below give T cell receptor beta chains drawn from one sample of a study of cytomegalovirus exposure and HLA in healthy donors. Only in-frame clones appear in the TCRdb table, and some are missing; sequencing was by immunoSEQ multiplex PCR. The sample holds more than 95,000 clones, 80% seen once. Sequences were obtained from PBMCs. The source is a female donor in good health and CMV-seronegative. Both conserved end residues are part of each CDR3. D genes are given only for firm matches. Not every row has a clone size; where given, it reads once, few, many or a size class.

j_call clone_size v_call d_call cdr3_nt cdr3_aa
TRBJ2-2 . TRBV11-2 . TGTGCCAGCAGCGCGGGGGCGTACACCGGGGAGCTGTTTTTT CASSAGAYTGELFF
TRBJ2-3 . TRBV6-6 TRBD1 TGTGCCAGCAGTCTTCGACAGGGTAGGCTAGAGACGCAGTATTTT CASSLRQGRLETQYF
TRBJ2-3 . TRBV10-3 . TGTGCCATCAGTGAGTCGATAGGAGTAAGCACAGATACGCAGTATTTT CAISESIGVSTDTQYF
TRBJ2-7 . TRBV6-5 . TGTGCCAGCAGTTACACAGGGCTCTACGAGCAGTACTTC CASSYTGLYEQYF
TRBJ1-1 . TRBV11-2 . TGTGCCAGCAGCCTCGGCCGGGAGGGGTCATTTCCCACTGAAGCTTTCTTT CASSLGREGSFPTEAFF
TRBJ2-5 . TRBV4-1 . TGCGCCAGCAGCCAAGATAAGTGGGCAGTGGAGACCCAGTACTTC CASSQDKWAVETQYF
TRBJ1-6 . TRBV9 . TGTGCCAGCAGCGTTCTCGGGGACACCTATAATTCACCCCTCCACTTT CASSVLGDTYNSPLHF
TRBJ1-3 . TRBV28 . TGTGCCAGCAGTTCCGCAGGGCGCTCTGGAAACACCATATATTTT CASSSAGRSGNTIYF
TRBJ1-1 few TRBV6-7 . TGTGCCAGCAGTTACTCGCGGAGCCTCGTCGTTTTTTGTTACATGAACACTGAAGCTTTCTTT CASSYSRSLVVFCYMNTEAFF
TRBJ1-2 . TRBV2 TRBD1 TGTGCCAGCAGGCGCATTCCTACAGGGGGTGGCTACACCTTC CASRRIPTGGGYTF
TRBJ2-1 . TRBV6-5 . TGTGCCAGCAGTAGGTCTAGAATCAATGAGCAGTTCTTC CASSRSRINEQFF
TRBJ2-4 . TRBV5-6 . TGTGCCAGCAGCTCCCTCCTTAGGGGCAAAAACATTCAGTACTTC CASSSLLRGKNIQYF
TRBJ2-6 . TRBV11-3 TRBD2 TGTGCCAGCAGCTTTTTCCGGGAGGACGGGGCCAACGTCCTGACTTTC CASSFFREDGANVLTF
TRBJ2-7 . TRBV7-6 TRBD2 TGTGCCAGCAGCCACTATAGCGGGGGGGCCTACGAGCAGTACTTC CASSHYSGGAYEQYF
TRBJ2-7 . TRBV6-6 . TGTGCCAGCAGGGGACTTGGGTCTGGCGAGCAGTACTTC CASRGLGSGEQYF